Listed below are T cell receptor beta chains from one sample, sequenced in a study of OX40 agonist ivuxolimab in advanced cancers. Clones were sequenced by immunoSEQ multiplex PCR, and TCRdb holds only the in-frame ones, with some missing. Here the sample spans 30,000 to 40,000 clones, approximately 80% being singletons. This material consisted of CD4+ or CD8+ T cells sorted from blood, taken in a trial of the OX40 agonist ivuxolimab. These receptors came from an adult with an advanced solid tumor such as melanoma, head and neck, liver or kidney cancer. Each CDR3 is given with its conserved first and last residue. A D gene is named only where the DNA matches it firmly. Expanded clones are given a class, and other clones once, few, many or no size at all.

TRBV14	TRBJ2-3	TRBD2	-	TGTGCCAGCAGCCAAGGCCTAGCGGGCTCCCCTGGCACAGATACGCAGTATTTT	CASSQGLAGSPGTDTQYF
TRBV13	TRBJ1-2	-	-	TGTGCCAGCAGCCCCCTAGGGATGCGAGGGGTCTATGGCTACACCTTC	CASSPLGMRGVYGYTF
TRBV28	TRBJ2-1	TRBD1	-	TGTGCCAGCAGTTTTCCGGGACAGGGTTACAATGAGCAGTTCTTC	CASSFPGQGYNEQFF
TRBV4-1	TRBJ2-6	-	-	TGCGCCAGCAGCCAAGACGGGGCTACTGGGACCAACGTCCTGACTTTC	CASSQDGATGTNVLTF
TRBV7-9	TRBJ2-4	TRBD2	-	TGTGCCAGCAGCTTAGCAGCGGGACCCTCCAACGATATTCAGTACTTC	CASSLAAGPSNDIQYF
TRBV27	TRBJ1-2	TRBD1	-	TGTGCCAGCAGTCCACAGGGGGACTATGGCTACACCTTC	CASSPQGDYGYTF
TRBV30	TRBJ2-4	TRBD2	-	TGTGCCTGGAGCGCTTCACTAGCGGGGGTAGACATTCAGTACTTC	CAWSASLAGVDIQYF
TRBV27	TRBJ2-7	TRBD1	-	TGTGCCAGCAGTTTAAGTTGGGGACAGGGGGCGTGGGAGCAGTACTTC	CASSLSWGQGAWEQYF
TRBV4-1	TRBJ1-5	-	few	TGCGCCAGCAGCCAAGCTCCACAGGGTATGGGCAATCAGCCCCAGCATTTT	CASSQAPQGMGNQPQHF
TRBV7-2	TRBJ2-7	TRBD2	once	TGTGCCAGCAGCGGTAGCGGGGGGGCTCTCTACGAGCAGTACTTC	CASSGSGGALYEQYF
TRBV18	TRBJ2-1	-	-	TGTGCCAGCACTCGGGACCTAAACTCAAACAATGAGCAGTTCTTC	CASTRDLNSNNEQFF
TRBV5-3	TRBJ1-2	-	-	TGTGCCAGAAGCGATCGACGGACCAAGGTGGGCTATGGCTACACCTTC	CARSDRRTKVGYGYTF
TRBV5-1	TRBJ1-2	-	-	TGCGCCAGCAGCTTGGTTCCAATAAACAGGGGCTACACCTTC	CASSLVPINRGYTF
TRBV4-1	TRBJ2-2	TRBD2	-	TGCGCCAGCAGCCTGGGACTAGCGGGGCCCGGGGAGCTGTTTTTT	CASSLGLAGPGELFF
TRBV5-5	TRBJ1-1	TRBD1	-	TGTGCCAGCAGCCAAGTAGTGGGACAGGGGGCGGTCCGAGCTTTCTTT	CASSQVVGQGAVRAFF
TRBV27	TRBJ1-1	TRBD1	-	TGTGCCAGCAGTTCCCCATCGGGGACGGACAGGGGAGGAAATGAAGCTTTCTTT	CASSSPSGTDRGGNEAFF
TRBV7-9	TRBJ2-7	-	-	TGTGCCAGCAGCTTAACGAGTTACGAGCAGTACTTC	CASSLTSYEQYF
TRBV5-1	TRBJ2-3	TRBD1	-	TGCGCCAGCAGCTTCGACAGGGGCAGCACAGATACGCAGTATTTT	CASSFDRGSTDTQYF
TRBV14	TRBJ2-7	-	-	TGTGCCAGCAGCCAAGTTACATCCTACGAGCAGTACTTC	CASSQVTSYEQYF
TRBV7-3	TRBJ2-3	-	-	TGTGCCAGCAGCTTAACAGAGAAACTAGTGGGCACAGATACGCAGTATTTT	CASSLTEKLVGTDTQYF
TRBV16	TRBJ1-2	-	few	TGTGCCAGCAGCCAATCAAGGCATGGCTACACCTTC	CASSQSRHGYTF
TRBV30	TRBJ2-1	-	-	TGTGCCTGGAGCGACGGGACAGAGCAGTTCTTC	CAWSDGTEQFF
TRBV4-2	TRBJ2-5	-	-	TGTGCCAGCAGCCAAGATTCCGGGCAGACCCAGTACTTC	CASSQDSGQTQYF
TRBV6-5	TRBJ2-7	TRBD1	-	TGTGCCAGCAGTTATAGGGGACAGGCCTACGAGCAGTACTTC	CASSYRGQAYEQYF
TRBV7-9	TRBJ2-2	-	-	TGTGCCAGCAGCCATAGTACAGACTGGACCGGGGAGCTGTTTTTT	CASSHSTDWTGELFF
TRBV5-4	TRBJ1-6	-	-	TGTGCCAGCAGCTATGAACTTAATAATTCACCCCTCCACTTT	CASSYELNNSPLHF
TRBV10-3	TRBJ2-7	-	-	TGTGCCATCGCCGGCGATAACTCCTACGAGCAGTACTTC	CAIAGDNSYEQYF
TRBV15	TRBJ1-5	-	-	TGTGCCACCAGCAGGCCTGACGTGGAACAGCCCCAGCATTTT	CATSRPDVEQPQHF
TRBV10-1	TRBJ1-5	-	few	TGCGCCAGCATTGAGGTAGGGCTAAGTAATCAGCCCCAGCATTTT	CASIEVGLSNQPQHF
TRBV28	TRBJ2-3	-	-	TGTGCCAGCAGTCTCGACAGACGCACAGATACGCAGTATTTT	CASSLDRRTDTQYF
TRBV11-3	TRBJ2-5	TRBD1	-	TGTGCCAGCAGCGCGAGACAGGGACCACACCAAGAGACCCAGTACTTC	CASSARQGPHQETQYF
TRBV18	TRBJ2-7	-	-	TGTGCCAGCTCACTGGAGAGAGGGGGACGGGCCTACGAGCAGTACTTC	CASSLERGGRAYEQYF
TRBV5-5	TRBJ2-1	-	-	TGTGCCAGCAGCTTGCGTACTAACAATGAGCAGTTCTTC	CASSLRTNNEQFF
TRBV13	TRBJ1-2	-	-	TGTGCCAGCAGCTTAGGGACAGTTCCTCCCGGGTGGGGCTACACCTTC	CASSLGTVPPGWGYTF
TRBV5-4	TRBJ2-3	-	once	TGTGCCAGCAGCTCCCTCGATCTAATTGATACGCAGTATTTT	CASSSLDLIDTQYF
TRBV7-9	TRBJ2-7	TRBD1	-	TGTGCCAGCAGCTTATCGGCATGGGACAGGGACTTC	CASSLSAWDRDF
TRBV7-6	TRBJ2-7	-	-	TGTGCCAGCAGCTTAGATCCGCGAGGGTACTACGAGCAGTACTTC	CASSLDPRGYYEQYF
TRBV4-1	TRBJ2-1	-	few	TGCGCCAGCAGCCCCCTTGAGGGGCCGTACAATGAGCAGTTCTTC	CASSPLEGPYNEQFF
TRBV7-2	TRBJ2-7	TRBD1	-	TGTGCCAGCAGCTTAGACAGGGGGCGACCCTACGAGCAGTACTTC	CASSLDRGRPYEQYF
TRBV28	TRBJ1-4	TRBD1	-	TGTGCCAGCAAACCGCTCGGACAGGGAAGATTTGTTAATGAAAAACTGTTTTTT	CASKPLGQGRFVNEKLFF
TRBV6-4	TRBJ2-7	-	once	TGTGCCAGCAGTGAAGATAGATACTACGAGCAGTACTTC	CASSEDRYYEQYF
TRBV7-9	TRBJ2-1	TRBD2	-	TGTGCCAGCAGCCCGGAGAGGACTAGGTACAATGAGCAGTTCTTC	CASSPERTRYNEQFF
TRBV2	TRBJ2-2	-	-	TGTGCCAGCAGCTTCCCTAGGGGGACCCCCACCGGGGAGCTGTTTTTT	CASSFPRGTPTGELFF
TRBV7-9	TRBJ2-7	-	-	TGTGCCAGCAGCTTAGGGCAGGGGAAGACCTACGAGCAGTACTTC	CASSLGQGKTYEQYF
TRBV7-3	TRBJ1-2	-	-	TGTGCCAGCAGAAACCGGGACTCGGGGGACTATGGCTACACCTTC	CASRNRDSGDYGYTF
TRBV9	TRBJ2-7	-	few	TGTGCCAGCAGTGGGGACGGCTACGAGCAGTACTTC	CASSGDGYEQYF